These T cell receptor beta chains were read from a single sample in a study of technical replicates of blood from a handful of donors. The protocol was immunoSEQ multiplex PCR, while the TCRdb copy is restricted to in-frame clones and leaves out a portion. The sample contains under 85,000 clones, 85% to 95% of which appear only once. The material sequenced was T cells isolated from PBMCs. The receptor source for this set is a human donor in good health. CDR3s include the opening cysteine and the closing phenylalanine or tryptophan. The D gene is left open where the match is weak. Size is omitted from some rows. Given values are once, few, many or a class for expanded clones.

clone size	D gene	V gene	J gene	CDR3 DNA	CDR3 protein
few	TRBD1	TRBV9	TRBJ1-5	TGTGCCAGCACCATTAGCGGGACAGCGCTCTATGGCAATCAGCCCCAGCATTTT	CASTISGTALYGNQPQHF
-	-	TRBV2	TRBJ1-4	TGTGCCAGCAGAGGCGGCGGGAATGAAAAACTGTTTTTT	CASRGGGNEKLFF
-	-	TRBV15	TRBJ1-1	TGTGCCACCAGCAGAGCATGGGGCCAGAACACTGAAGCTTTCTTT	CATSRAWGQNTEAFF
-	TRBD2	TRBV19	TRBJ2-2	TGTGCCAGTAGGTTACTAGCGGGACTGAACACCGGGGAGCTGTTTTTT	CASRLLAGLNTGELFF
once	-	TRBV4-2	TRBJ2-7	TGTGCCAGCAGCCAGGCAGGGGTAGACGAGCAGTACTTC	CASSQAGVDEQYF
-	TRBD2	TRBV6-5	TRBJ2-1	TGTGCCAGCAGTTACCATGGACTAGCGGGAGCTGAGCAGTTCTTC	CASSYHGLAGAEQFF
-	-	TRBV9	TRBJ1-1	TGTGCCAGCAGCGTAACGGGGGGCACTGAAGCTTTCTTT	CASSVTGGTEAFF
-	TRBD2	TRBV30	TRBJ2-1	TGTGCCTGGTTTAGCGGGAGCTCCTACAATGAGCAGTTCTTC	CAWFSGSSYNEQFF
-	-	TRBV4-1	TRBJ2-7	TGCGCCAGCAGCCAAGAAATTCTCGGGTACTTCGAGCAGTACTTC	CASSQEILGYFEQYF
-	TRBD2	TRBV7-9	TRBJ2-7	TGTGCCAGCAGCTTAGCAAGCGGGGTATCCACCTACGAGCAGTACTTC	CASSLASGVSTYEQYF
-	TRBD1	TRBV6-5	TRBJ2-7	TGTGCCAGCAGTTATGGGACAGGGGCCTACGAGCAGTACTTC	CASSYGTGAYEQYF
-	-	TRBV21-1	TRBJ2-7	TGTGCCAGCAGCAAAGTCGTAAGGGCGGGAGGGCCTTCGGGCGAGCAGTACTTC	CASSKVVRAGGPSGEQYF
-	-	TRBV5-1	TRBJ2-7	TGCGCCAGCAGCTTGGGGCGGGTCTCCTACGAGCAGTACTTC	CASSLGRVSYEQYF
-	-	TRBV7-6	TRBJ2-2	TGTGCCAGCAGCTTATTAAGCAGGGGCACCGGGGAGCTGTTTTTT	CASSLLSRGTGELFF
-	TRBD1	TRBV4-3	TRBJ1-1	TGCGCCAGCAGCCAACCGGGACAGGGCTCTGAAGCTTTCTTT	CASSQPGQGSEAFF
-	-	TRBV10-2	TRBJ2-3	TGCGCCAGCAGTGATGGAACAGCTTCCGCGTATACGCAGTATTTT	CASSDGTASAYTQYF
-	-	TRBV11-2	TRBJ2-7	TGTGCCAGCAGCTCCCCCTTAGCGGAGAGCTACGAGCAGTACTTC	CASSSPLAESYEQYF
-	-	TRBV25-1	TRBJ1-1	TGTGCCAGCAGTGTTAGCATGAACACTGAAGCTTTCTTT	CASSVSMNTEAFF
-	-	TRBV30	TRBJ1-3	TGTGCCTGGAGCCTCGGCGGCCTCTCTGGAAACACCATATATTTT	CAWSLGGLSGNTIYF
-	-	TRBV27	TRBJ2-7	TGTGCCAGCAGTCGACAGCCAGCGGGTGCCACCTACGAGCAGTACTTC	CASSRQPAGATYEQYF
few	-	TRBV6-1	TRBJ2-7	TGTGCCAGCGTATCGTCCCCCGTCTACGAGCAGTACTTC	CASVSSPVYEQYF
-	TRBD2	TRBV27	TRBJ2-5	TGTGCCAGCAGTCCCCGACTAGCGGGAGTTCAAGAGACCCAGTACTTC	CASSPRLAGVQETQYF
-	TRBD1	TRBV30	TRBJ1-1	TGTGCCTGTATTATTTTTACAGGGGTCACTGAAGCTTTCTTT	CACIIFTGVTEAFF
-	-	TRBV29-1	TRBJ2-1	TGCAGCGTTGATGTCGCAGGGATAGGCAATGAGCAGTTCTTC	CSVDVAGIGNEQFF
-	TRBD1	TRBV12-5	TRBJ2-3	TGTGCTAGTGCCAAGGGGACAGGGGTCACAGATACGCAGTATTTT	CASAKGTGVTDTQYF
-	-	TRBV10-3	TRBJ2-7	TGTGCCATCAGTGAGTCGATCTGGCAGGCTTCCTACGAGCAGTACTTC	CAISESIWQASYEQYF
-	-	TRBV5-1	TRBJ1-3	TGCGCCAGCAGTCGGACGGGAATTTACGATGAGTCCGGAAACACCATATATTTT	CASSRTGIYDESGNTIYF
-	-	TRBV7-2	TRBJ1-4	TGTGCCAGCAGCTTAGCACAGTGGAATGAAAAACTGTTTTTT	CASSLAQWNEKLFF
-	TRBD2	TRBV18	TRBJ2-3	TGTGCCAGCTCACGCATGGGACTAGCGGATCCCACAGATACGCAGTATTTT	CASSRMGLADPTDTQYF
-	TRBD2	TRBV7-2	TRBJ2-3	TGTGCCAGCAAAAGCGGGAGGATCGACACAGATACGCAGTATTTT	CASKSGRIDTDTQYF
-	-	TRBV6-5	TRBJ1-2	TGTGCCAGCACCCGAGGGGGGGGTGGCTACACCTTC	CASTRGGGGYTF
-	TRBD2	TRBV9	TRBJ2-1	TGTGCCAGCAGCGTAAGTAGCGGGGCGTCCTACAATGAGCAGTTCTTC	CASSVSSGASYNEQFF
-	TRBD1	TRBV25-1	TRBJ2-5	TGTGCCAGCACCGGGACAGGGGTTGAGACCCAGTACTTC	CASTGTGVETQYF
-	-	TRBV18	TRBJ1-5	TGTGCCAGCTCACCAGGCAGAGAGGGTCAGCCCCAGCATTTT	CASSPGREGQPQHF
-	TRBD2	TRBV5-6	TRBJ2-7	TGTGCCAGCAGCTTTAGCGGGTTAAGCTCCTACGAGCAGTACTTC	CASSFSGLSSYEQYF
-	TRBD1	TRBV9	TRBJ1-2	TGTGCCAGCAGCGCAGCAGGACAGGTAGCTAACTATGGCTACACCTTC	CASSAAGQVANYGYTF
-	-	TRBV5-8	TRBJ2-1	TGTGCCAGCAGCTTGGTATGGGGGAGGGACATCTCTGAGCAGTTCTTC	CASSLVWGRDISEQFF
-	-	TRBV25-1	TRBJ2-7	TGTGCCAGCAGTCCATCCTACGAGCAGTACTTC	CASSPSYEQYF
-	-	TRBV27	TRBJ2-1	TGTGCCAGCAGTTCAAGTAGAGTTGCCGCCTCTGACGCGGATGAGCAGTTCTTC	CASSSSRVAASDADEQFF
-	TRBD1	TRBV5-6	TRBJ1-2	TGTGCCAGCACCCCCGGGGGACAGGGATATGGCTACACCTTC	CASTPGGQGYGYTF
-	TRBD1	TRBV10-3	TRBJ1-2	TGTGCCATTACCACAGACAGGGTACTCTATGGCTACACCTTC	CAITTDRVLYGYTF
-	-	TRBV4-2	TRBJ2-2	TGTGCCAGCAGCCAAGCAATCGGGGAGCTGTTTTTT	CASSQAIGELFF
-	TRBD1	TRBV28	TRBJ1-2	TGTGCCAGCAGTTTGGTGAATAGTGGGACAGGGGCGCCCTATGGCTACACCTTC	CASSLVNSGTGAPYGYTF
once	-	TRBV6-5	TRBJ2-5	TGTGCCAGCAGTTACACCGGGAGTAGCGAGACCCAGTACTTC	CASSYTGSSETQYF
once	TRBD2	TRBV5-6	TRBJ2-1	TGTGCCAGCAGGGGGGGACTAGCGGAATACAATGAGCAGTTCTTC	CASRGGLAEYNEQFF
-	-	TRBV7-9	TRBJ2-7	TGTGCCAGCAAGACGGCACAGACCTCCTACGAGCAGTACTTC	CASKTAQTSYEQYF
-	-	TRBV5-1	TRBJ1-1	TGCGCCAGCAGCTTATCAGGGTATATGAACACTGAAGCTTTCTTT	CASSLSGYMNTEAFF
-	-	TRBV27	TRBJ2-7	TGTGCCAGCAGTTTATCCGGGAGCTCCTACGAGCAGTACTTC	CASSLSGSSYEQYF
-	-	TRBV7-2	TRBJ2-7	TGTGCCAGCAGCTCTTCTGTCGAGCAGTACTTC	CASSSSVEQYF
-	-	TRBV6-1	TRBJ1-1	TGTGCCAGCAGTCGTTTGAGGGACACTGAAGCTTTCTTT	CASSRLRDTEAFF
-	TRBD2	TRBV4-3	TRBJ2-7	TGCGCCAGCAGCTCGGGTAGTCTAGGACTAGGATCTTCCGAGCAGTACTTC	CASSSGSLGLGSSEQYF
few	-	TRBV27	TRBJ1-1	TGTGCCAGCAGTTTACTGAGGTCCGCTGAAGCTTTCTTT	CASSLLRSAEAFF
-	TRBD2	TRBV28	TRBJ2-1	TGTGCCAGCAGTCGAGCGGGAGAGGGCTACAATGAGCAGTTCTTC	CASSRAGEGYNEQFF
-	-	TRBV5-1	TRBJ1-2	TGCGCCAGCAGCTCGGACAGTTATGGCTACACCTTC	CASSSDSYGYTF